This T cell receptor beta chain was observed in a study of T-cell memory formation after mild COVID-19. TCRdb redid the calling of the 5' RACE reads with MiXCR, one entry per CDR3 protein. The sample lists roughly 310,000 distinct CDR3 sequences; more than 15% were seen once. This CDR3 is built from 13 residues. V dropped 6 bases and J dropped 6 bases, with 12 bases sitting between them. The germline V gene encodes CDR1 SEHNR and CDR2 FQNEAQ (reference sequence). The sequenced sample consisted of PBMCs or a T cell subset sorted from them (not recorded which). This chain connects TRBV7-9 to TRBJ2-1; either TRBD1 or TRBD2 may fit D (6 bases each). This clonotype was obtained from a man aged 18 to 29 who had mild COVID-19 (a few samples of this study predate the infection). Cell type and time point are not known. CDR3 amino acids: CASRTEGGNEQFF. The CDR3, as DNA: TGTGCCAGCAGAACGGAGGGGGGCAATGAGCAGTTCTTC.